This T cell receptor beta chain is from a study of cytomegalovirus exposure and HLA in healthy donors. Overall study findings and caveats: In an earlier analysis, most TCR beta V segments were productive about 87% or about 30% of the time. In a later analysis, HLA-associated beta chains showed higher expansion and lower generation probabilities than comparable chains. Several top significant clusters appeared, in a later analysis, to be linked to common viral pathogens.

CDR1 is MNHNS, CDR2 SASEGT, per germline. The CDR3 runs 17 residues. The V segment lost 3 bases and the J segment 4 bases; nucleotides outside the gene matches: 8. The PCR had 60 Vbeta and 13 Jbeta primers. Original methodology: Tens of millions of unique TCR beta chains, roughly 11 million of them shared, were counted by a later analysis. TCRdb's table, derived via immunoSEQ multiplex PCR, lists solely in-frame clones and lacks some. V, J and clone size reflect that table, while D and trimming were determined from the DNA. Among some 150,000 clones listed, roughly 9.8% were seen once. This clone was detected a few times. The antigen remains unidentified.

Sequencing was carried out using PBMCs. The rearrangement links TRBV6-1 to TRBJ1-3, with 11 positions matching TRBD1. The sequence was collected from a man aged 45-60 years in good health and CMV-seronegative. CDR3 residues: CASSEHGQGATGNTIYF. The DNA for the CDR3 is TGTGCCAGCAGTGAGCACGGACAGGGGGCGACCGGAAACACCATATATTTT.